The T cell receptor beta chain described here comes from a study of T-cell reconstitution after alpha-beta-depleted transplantation in children (dated by TCRdb to 2016 to 2017). About the study as a whole: Using TCR repertoire profiling, the study quantitatively followed how T-cell immune reconstitution unfolded in children after TCRalphabeta/CD19-depleted allogeneic hematopoietic cell transplantation.

The library was made by PCR. Sequencing relied on an Illumina HiSeq 2500. Molecular barcoding was employed in the preparation of TCR libraries, with unique molecular identifiers being used to normalize TCRbeta repertoire quantification. The public reads were run again by TCRdb, first through fastp at Q25 and then through MiXCR, and only productive beta chains were kept. Identical CDR3 protein sequences are pooled into one entry, listed with their most common genes and DNA. Recorded for this sample are over 200,000 distinct CDR3 sequences; 8% to 9.5% of them occurred a single time. The ten largest clones take up approximately 6.2% of the sample. Inclusive of the bounding cysteine and phenylalanine, the CDR3 is 13 residues long. Only the CDR3 portion is preserved as DNA: 39 bases, with reading frame beginning at the first base. Reading the germline V gene (reference sequence) gives CDR1 SGHNT and CDR2 YYREEE. Clipping removes 3 bases from V and 5 bases from J, with 4 as the unmatched junction base count.

With regard to this clonotype: What antigen it recognizes has not been identified. The input lacks base qualities; no much larger clone sits a single base away.

This TCR came from a human donor who donated a stem cell graft to a child with acute lymphoblastic leukemia. The chain is made from TRBV5-4 and TRBJ2-7; a stretch of 8 junction bases matches TRBD1. This specimen consisted of PBMCs from the stem cell graft donor, obtained from the stem cell graft. The CDR3 has the sequence CASSSDRVHEQYF. The DNA sequence follows: TGTGCCAGCAGCTCGGACAGGGTCCACGAGCAGTACTTC.